One and the same sample provided the 14 T cell receptor beta chains below, sequenced in a study of T cells in Graves' hyperthyroidism and ophthalmopathy. The investigators amplified TCR beta CDR3 regions from RNA transcripts. Primed by the HTBI set, a first-round RT-PCR was run on the TCR CDR3. TCRdb analysed the multiplex PCR reads with MiXCR anew, one entry per CDR3 protein. The profile shows 700,000 to 950,000 distinct CDR3 sequences, under 45% of them singletons. The sequenced sample consisted of blood. These receptors were obtained from a woman in her 40s with Graves' hyperthyroidism.

The rearrangement links TRBV7-9 to TRBJ2-7; the D is unclear. This CDR3 is built from 16 residues. With 6 bases removed from V and 5 bases from J, the gap between germline ends came to 23 bases. Germline CDR1 reads SEHNR; CDR2 reads FQNEAQ (reference sequence). The CDR3 here is CASSLSPTALLNEQYF. In DNA form, the CDR3 reads TGTGCCAGCAGTTTATCCCCCACAGCCCTCCTGAACGAGCAGTACTTC.

This clonotype was seen ten or more times. V usage is TRBV10-2 and J usage is TRBJ2-7; 8 nucleotides align to TRBD2. Germline V gives CDR1 WSHSY, CDR2 SAAADI. V lost 6 bases, J lost 7 bases, and 8 bases stayed unmatched. The CDR3 consists of 13 residues. The CDR3, as DNA: TGCGCCAGCAGGGGGCCGGGACTAGAAGAGCAGTACTTC. The encoded protein is CASRGPGLEEQYF.

In the case of this clonotype: The junction differs from germline at one of its ends, possibly a read error. This chain's CDR3 is CTSSEAPNVPEQYF. CDR3 sequence (DNA): TGTACCAGCAGTGAAGCCCCCAACGTACCCGAGCAGTACTTC. V gene TRBV6-1 combines with J gene TRBJ2-7; D is uncertain. The CDR3 totals 14 residues. CDR1 is MNHNS and CDR2 is SASEGT in the germline V gene.

This clonotype came up once. The chain links TRBV7-9 to TRBJ2-7; 13 nucleotides align to TRBD2. The CDR3 contains 18 residues. Per germline, CDR1 SEHNR and CDR2 FQNEAQ (reference sequence). V trimming: 5 bases; J trimming: 0 bases; junction bases outside the gene matches: 10. CDR3 sequence (DNA): TGTGCCAGCAGCGGCCCGGGACTAGCGGGACCATCCTCCTACGAGCAGTACTTC. This translates into CASSGPGLAGPSSYEQYF. Looking up the rest from reference TRBV7-9 and TRBJ2-7 gives the full variable domain: DTGVSQNPRHKITKRGQNVTFRCDPISEHNRLYWYRQTLGQGPEFLTYFQNEAQLEKSRLLSDRFSAERPKGSFSTLEIQRTEQGDSAMYLCASSGPGLAGPSSYEQYFGPGTRLTVT.

The chain links TRBV6-1 to TRBJ1-1, with a possible D match to TRBD1 (5 bases). Germline lookup yields CDR1 MNHNS and CDR2 SASEGT. V was cut by 7 bases and J by 2 bases, with 11 bases left in between. This CDR3 region has 13 residues. The CDR3 DNA reads as TGTGCCAGCACGGGGGAGGGAAACACTGAAGCTTTCTTT. Translating gives CASTGEGNTEAFF.

The count of this clonotype is one. This may arise from a read error, as a much more abundant clone is one base away. The J gene is TRBJ1-4, the V gene TRBV2; tentatively, D is TRBD1 (6 bases). The CDR3 runs to 15 residues. Deletions cut 6 bases from V and 0 bases from J, with 11 bases between. Germline lookup yields CDR1 SNHLY and CDR2 FYNNEI. CDR3 nucleotide sequence: TGTGCCAGCAGGGCCGGACAGCCAACTAATGAAAAACTGTTTTTT. As protein: CASRAGQPTNEKLFF.

The J gene is TRBJ1-5, the V gene TRBV15; D is unresolved. Per the germline V gene, CDR1 is LNHNV and CDR2 is YYDKDF (reference sequence). With 0 bases removed from V and 11 bases from J, the gap between germline ends came to 11 bases. This CDR3 has 13 amino acids. The CDR3 loop is CATSRDVEETQHF. CDR3 in DNA: TGTGCCACCAGCAGAGATGTCGAGGAGACCCAGCATTTT.

This clonotype was counted a few times. V is TRBV6-6 and J is TRBJ1-1; D gene ambiguous. The V gene lost 6 bases and the J gene lost 8 bases, with 19 bases spanning the gap. Germline assignment: CDR1 MNHNY and CDR2 SVGAGI (reference sequence). CDR3 size: 14 residues. For the CDR3, the DNA is TGTGCCAGCAGCACCCCGGGATCATCACCCGAAGCTTTCTTT. This sequence encodes CASSTPGSSPEAFF.

This clonotype was recorded a few times. The J gene is TRBJ1-2, the V gene TRBV4-1; D call uncertain. Trimming stripped 1 base from V and 4 bases from J, with 16 bases between. Germline-derived CDR1 and CDR2 are MGHRA and YSYEKL. The CDR3 runs to 16 residues. The CDR3 DNA reads as TGCGCCAGCAGCCAAGTCGACGAGCAGACTCTCTATGGCTACACCTTC. This codes for CASSQVDEQTLYGYTF.

This clonotype was seen more than once but under ten times. The J gene is TRBJ1-2, the V gene TRBV13; possible D gene TRBD1, 5 bases. Germline V lookup: CDR1 PRHDT, CDR2 FYEKMQ (reference sequence). CDR3 length equals 18 residues. V was clipped by 0 bases and J by 5 bases, with 22 bases between them. The DNA for the CDR3 is TGTGCCAGCAGCTTAGGTATCGTAGTTGGAAGGGGCGCTTATGGCTACACCTTC. Its protein product is CASSLGIVVGRGAYGYTF.

This clonotype was recorded at least ten times. The chain has TRBV2 and TRBJ1-2, with no clear D. Deletions cut 6 bases from V and 14 bases from J, with 22 bases between. Germline-derived CDR1 and CDR2 are SNHLY and FYNNEI. The CDR3 consists of 13 residues. In nucleotides, the CDR3 is TGTGCCAGCAGGGAGGACGGGTCTTGGGGTAGGACCTTC. This gives the protein CASREDGSWGRTF.

This clonotype has a handful of counts. The chain uses TRBV6-6 and TRBJ1-5; tentatively, D is TRBD1 (5 bases). V lost 5 bases and J 6 bases, leaving 17 bases between the germline ends. Germline lookup yields CDR1 MNHNY and CDR2 SVGAGI (reference sequence). This CDR3 has 15 amino acids. The CDR3: CASSVWGDFSQPQHF. CDR3 bases: TGTGCCAGCAGTGTGTGGGGGGATTTTAGTCAGCCCCAGCATTTT.

The V gene is TRBV6-1, the J gene TRBJ2-3, with D possibly being TRBD1 (6 bases). The CDR3 is made up of 13 amino acids. The germline V and J ends were trimmed by 4 bases and 8 bases, with 13 bases remaining between them. Germline CDR1 MNHNS, CDR2 SASEGT. CDR3 coding DNA: TGTGCCAGCAGTGTTAACAGGGTTGGTACGCAGTATTTT. It encodes CASSVNRVGTQYF.

As to this clonotype: A read error may be the cause here, since a much bigger clone is one base away. The chain is built from TRBV7-9 and TRBJ1-2; D not certain. The V end lost 0 bases, the J end lost 7 bases, and 3 bases lay between the germline ends. Germline V gene sequence: CDR1 SEHNR, CDR2 FQNEAQ (reference sequence). The CDR3 sequence is 11 residues long. CDR3 protein: CASSLATGYTF. The CDR3 DNA sequence: TGTGCCAGCAGCTTAGCTACTGGCTACACCTTC.